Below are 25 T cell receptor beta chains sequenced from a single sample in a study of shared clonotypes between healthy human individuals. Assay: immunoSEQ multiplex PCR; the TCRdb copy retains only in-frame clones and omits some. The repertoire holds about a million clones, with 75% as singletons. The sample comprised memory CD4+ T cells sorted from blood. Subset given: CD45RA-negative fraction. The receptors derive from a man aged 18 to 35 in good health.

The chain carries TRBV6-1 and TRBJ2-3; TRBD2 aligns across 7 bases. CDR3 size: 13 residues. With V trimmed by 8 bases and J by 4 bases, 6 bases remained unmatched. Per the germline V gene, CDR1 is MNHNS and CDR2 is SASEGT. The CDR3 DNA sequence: TGTGCCAGCCACGGGGGGAACGCAGATACGCAGTATTTT. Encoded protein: CASHGGNADTQYF.

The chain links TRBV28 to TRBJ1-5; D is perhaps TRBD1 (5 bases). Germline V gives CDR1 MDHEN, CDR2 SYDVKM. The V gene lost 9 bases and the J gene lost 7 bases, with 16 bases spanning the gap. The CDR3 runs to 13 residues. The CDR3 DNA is TGTGCCAGGGCCGCGGGGGGGTGGCAGCCCCAGCATTTT. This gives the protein CARAAGGWQPQHF.

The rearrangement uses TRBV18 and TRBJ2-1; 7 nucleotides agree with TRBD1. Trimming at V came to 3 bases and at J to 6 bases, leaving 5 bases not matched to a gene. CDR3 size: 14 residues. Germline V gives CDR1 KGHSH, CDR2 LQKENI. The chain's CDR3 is CASSPGTATNEQFF. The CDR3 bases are TGTGCCAGCTCACCCGGGACAGCTACCAATGAGCAGTTCTTC.

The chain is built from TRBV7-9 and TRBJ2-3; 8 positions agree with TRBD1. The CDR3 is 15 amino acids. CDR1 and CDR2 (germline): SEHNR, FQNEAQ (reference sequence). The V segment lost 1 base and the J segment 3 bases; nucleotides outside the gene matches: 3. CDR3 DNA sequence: TGTGCCAGCAGCTTAGGGGGGGACAGGACAGATACGCAGTATTTT. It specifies CASSLGGDRTDTQYF.

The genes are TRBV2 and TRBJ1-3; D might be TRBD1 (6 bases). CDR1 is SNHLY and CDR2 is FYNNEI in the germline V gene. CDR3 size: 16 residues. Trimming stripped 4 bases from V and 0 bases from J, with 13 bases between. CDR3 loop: CASSGQASPSGNTIYF. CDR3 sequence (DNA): TGTGCCAGCAGTGGACAGGCTTCGCCCTCTGGAAACACCATATATTTT.

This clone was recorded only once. The CDR3 loop reads CASSLKQGTGEQYF. The CDR3 DNA reads as TGTGCCAGCAGCTTAAAACAGGGAACGGGCGAGCAGTACTTC. This chain connects TRBV7-2 to TRBJ2-7, with a possible D match to TRBD1 (6 bases). Between the trimmed V and J ends, which lost 2 bases and 6 bases, there was a span of 14 bases. Germline CDR1 and CDR2: SGHTA and FQGNSA. This CDR3 comprises 14 residues.

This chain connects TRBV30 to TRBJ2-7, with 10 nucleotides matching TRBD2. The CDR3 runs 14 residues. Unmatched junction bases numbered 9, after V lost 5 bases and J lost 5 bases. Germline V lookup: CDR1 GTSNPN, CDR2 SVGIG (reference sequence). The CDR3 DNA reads TGTGCCTGGGCTGGGACTAGCGTAGAGAACGAGCAGTACTTC. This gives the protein CAWAGTSVENEQYF.

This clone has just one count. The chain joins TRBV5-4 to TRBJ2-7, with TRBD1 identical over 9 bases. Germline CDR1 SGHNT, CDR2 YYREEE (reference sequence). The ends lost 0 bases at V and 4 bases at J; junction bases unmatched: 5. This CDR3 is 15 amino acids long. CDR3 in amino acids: CASSLEGQGPYEQYF. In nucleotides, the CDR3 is TGTGCCAGCAGCTTGGAGGGACAGGGCCCTTACGAGCAGTACTTC.

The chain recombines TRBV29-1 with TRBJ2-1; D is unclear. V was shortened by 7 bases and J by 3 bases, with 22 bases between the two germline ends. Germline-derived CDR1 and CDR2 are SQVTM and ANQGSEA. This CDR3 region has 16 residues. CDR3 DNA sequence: TGCAGCGCCCCACCCCCAGGCGGCCTACGCTACAATGAGCAGTTCTTC. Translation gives CSAPPPGGLRYNEQFF.

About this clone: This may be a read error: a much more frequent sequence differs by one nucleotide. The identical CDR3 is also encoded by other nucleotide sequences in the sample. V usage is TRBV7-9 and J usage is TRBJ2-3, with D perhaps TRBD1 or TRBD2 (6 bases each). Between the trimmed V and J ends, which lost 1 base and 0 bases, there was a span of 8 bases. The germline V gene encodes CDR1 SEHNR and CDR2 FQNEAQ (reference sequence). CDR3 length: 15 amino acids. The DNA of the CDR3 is TGTGCCAGCAGCTTAGAGGGGGGTAGCACAGATACGCAGTATTTT. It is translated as CASSLEGGSTDTQYF.

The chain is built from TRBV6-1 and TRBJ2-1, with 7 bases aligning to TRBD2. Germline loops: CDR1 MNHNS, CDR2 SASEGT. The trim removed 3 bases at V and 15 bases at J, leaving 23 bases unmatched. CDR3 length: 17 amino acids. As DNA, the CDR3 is TGTGCCAGCAGTGAGCGTGGGGCTAGCGGAATGATGCAACAATCGTTCTTC. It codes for CASSERGASGMMQQSFF.

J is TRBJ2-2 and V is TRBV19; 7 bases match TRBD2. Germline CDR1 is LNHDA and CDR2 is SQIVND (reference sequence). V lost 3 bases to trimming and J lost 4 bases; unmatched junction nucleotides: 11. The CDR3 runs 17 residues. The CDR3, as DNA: TGTGCCAGTAGTATTAGAACTAGCGCGAGACTCACCGGGGAGCTGTTTTTT. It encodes CASSIRTSARLTGELFF.

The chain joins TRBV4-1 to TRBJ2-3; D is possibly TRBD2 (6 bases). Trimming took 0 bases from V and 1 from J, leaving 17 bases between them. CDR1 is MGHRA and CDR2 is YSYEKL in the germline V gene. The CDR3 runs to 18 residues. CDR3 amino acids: CASSQEFAAGTRTDTQYF. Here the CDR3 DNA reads TGCGCCAGCAGCCAAGAATTTGCGGCGGGGACGCGCACAGATACGCAGTATTTT.

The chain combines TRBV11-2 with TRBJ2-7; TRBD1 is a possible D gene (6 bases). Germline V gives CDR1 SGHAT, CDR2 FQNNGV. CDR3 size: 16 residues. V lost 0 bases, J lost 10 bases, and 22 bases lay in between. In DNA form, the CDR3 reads TGTGCCAGCAGCTTAGATTCGGGCGCAGGGGCCAGCCGTCAGTACTTC. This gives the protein CASSLDSGAGASRQYF.

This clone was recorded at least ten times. The CDR3 nucleotides read TGTGCCATCAGTGAGGGAAGGTTAGACATGAACACTGAAGCTTTCTTT. This translates into CAISEGRLDMNTEAFF. The V gene is TRBV10-3, the J gene TRBJ1-1; D is unclear. The CDR3 covers 16 residues. Germline V gives CDR1 ENHRY, CDR2 SYGVKD. V lost 2 bases and J lost 0, with 13 bases in between.

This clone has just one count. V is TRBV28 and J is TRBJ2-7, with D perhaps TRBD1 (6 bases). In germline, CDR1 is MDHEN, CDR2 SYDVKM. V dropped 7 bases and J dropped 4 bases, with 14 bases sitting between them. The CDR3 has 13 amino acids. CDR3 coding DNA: TGTGCCAGCACGTTCGGGCAGGGGTACGAGCAGTACTTC. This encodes CASTFGQGYEQYF.

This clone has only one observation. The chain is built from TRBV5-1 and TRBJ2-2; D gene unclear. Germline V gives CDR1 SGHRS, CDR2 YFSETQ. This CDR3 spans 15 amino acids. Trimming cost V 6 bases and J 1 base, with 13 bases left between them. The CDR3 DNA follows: TGCGCCAGCAACGTAGGGAACGGGAACACCGGGGAGCTGTTTTTT. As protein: CASNVGNGNTGELFF.

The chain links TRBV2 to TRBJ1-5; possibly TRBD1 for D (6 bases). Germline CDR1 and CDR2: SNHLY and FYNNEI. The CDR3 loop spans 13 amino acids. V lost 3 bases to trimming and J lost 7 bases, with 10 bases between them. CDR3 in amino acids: CASSEDSWQPQHF. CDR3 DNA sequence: TGTGCCAGCAGTGAGGACAGTTGGCAGCCCCAGCATTTT.

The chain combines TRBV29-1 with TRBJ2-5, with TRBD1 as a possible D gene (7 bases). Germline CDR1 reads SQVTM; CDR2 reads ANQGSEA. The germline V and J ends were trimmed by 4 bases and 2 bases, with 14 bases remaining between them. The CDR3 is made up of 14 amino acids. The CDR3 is CSVGQGGLQETQYF. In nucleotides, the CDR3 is TGCAGCGTTGGCCAGGGGGGATTACAAGAGACCCAGTACTTC.

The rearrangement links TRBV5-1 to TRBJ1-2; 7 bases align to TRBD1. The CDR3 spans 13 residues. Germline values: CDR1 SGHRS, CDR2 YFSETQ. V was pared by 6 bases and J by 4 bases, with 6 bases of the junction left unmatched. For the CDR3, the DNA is TGCGCCAGCACCCAAGGGGGCGGCTATGGCTACACCTTC. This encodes CASTQGGGYGYTF.

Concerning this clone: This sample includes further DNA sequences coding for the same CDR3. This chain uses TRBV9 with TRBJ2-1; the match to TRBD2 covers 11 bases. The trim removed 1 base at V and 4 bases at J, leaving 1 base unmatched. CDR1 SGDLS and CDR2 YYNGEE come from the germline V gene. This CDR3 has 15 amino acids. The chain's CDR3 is CASSVRLAGYNEQFF. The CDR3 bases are TGTGCCAGCAGCGTAAGACTAGCGGGGTACAATGAGCAGTTCTTC.

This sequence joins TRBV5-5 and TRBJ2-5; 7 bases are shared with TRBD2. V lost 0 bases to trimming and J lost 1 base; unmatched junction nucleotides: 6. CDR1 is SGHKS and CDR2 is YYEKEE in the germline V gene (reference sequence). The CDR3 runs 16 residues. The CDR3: CASSLGTSASQETQYF. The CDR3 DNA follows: TGTGCCAGCAGCTTGGGTACTAGCGCCTCCCAAGAGACCCAGTACTTC.

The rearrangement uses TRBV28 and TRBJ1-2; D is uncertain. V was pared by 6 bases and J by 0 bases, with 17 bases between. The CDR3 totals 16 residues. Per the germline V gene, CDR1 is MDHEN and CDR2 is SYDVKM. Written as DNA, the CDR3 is TGTGCCAGCAGCTCCCACGCGGGGTCGTCTAACTATGGCTACACCTTC. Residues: CASSSHAGSSNYGYTF.

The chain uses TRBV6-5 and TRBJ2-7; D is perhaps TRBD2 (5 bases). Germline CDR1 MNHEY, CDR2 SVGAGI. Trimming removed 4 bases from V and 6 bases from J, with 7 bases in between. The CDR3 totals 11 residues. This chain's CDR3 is CASSSGIEQYF. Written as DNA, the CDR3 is TGTGCCAGCAGTTCCGGGATCGAGCAGTACTTC.

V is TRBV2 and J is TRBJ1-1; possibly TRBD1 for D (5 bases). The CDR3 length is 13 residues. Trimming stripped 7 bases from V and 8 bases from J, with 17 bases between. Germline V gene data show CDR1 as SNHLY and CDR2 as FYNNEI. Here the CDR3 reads CASISLPGREAFF. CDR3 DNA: TGTGCCAGCATATCATTGCCGGGACGGGAAGCTTTCTTT.